This T cell receptor (beta chain) came from a study of blood T cell repertoires in COVID-19. The wider study: Sample material is recorded as cDNA or gDNA derived from T cells, B-cell-depleted T cells, or PBMCs.

In the authors' methods: Estimation of nucleated cell counts was performed using reference gene primer amplification. Profiled with immunoSEQ multiplex PCR; TCRdb holds only in-frame clones, not every one. That table furnishes V, J and clone size, whereas the DNA furnished D and trimming. Among roughly 250,000 clones, about 90% were seen once, and the ten largest hold over 3%. The CDR3 is 18 residues long. Germline lookup yields CDR1 KGHSH and CDR2 LQKENI. V lost 6 bases and J lost 5; bases outside the gene matches: 20. The participants were between about 18 and 90 years old and came from about two dozen US areas.

The chain carries TRBV18 and TRBJ2-3, with TRBD1 matching over 7 bases. The sequencing input was PBMCs or T cells enriched from blood (not recorded which). The clonotype originates from a woman aged 35 to 49 who had been exposed to COVID-19. CDR3 bases: TGTGCCAGCTCGCCCAGAGATAAAGGGACAGCTTTCGAAGATACGCAGTATTTT. The encoded protein is CASSPRDKGTAFEDTQYF.